These T cell receptor beta chains were read from a single sample in a study of shared clonotypes between healthy human individuals. Method: immunoSEQ multiplex PCR; TCRdb's copy keeps in-frame clones and lacks some. Of about 2.1 million clones in the sample, approximately 94% are singletons; the top ten hold about 1.8%. Input material: naive CD8+ T cells from PBMCs. The receptors come from a young man in good health. Some clones in this sample may be carry-over from other donors' samples. The CDR3 runs from the conserved cysteine through the conserved F or W. D genes are given only for firm matches. Where a row states a size, it is once, few, many or the class of an expanded clone; other rows omit it.

NA,NA,TRBJ2-7,TRBV29-1,TGCAGCGTACGTAGCAACGAGCAGTACTTC,CSVRSNEQYF
NA,NA,TRBJ2-1,TRBV11-2,TGTGCCAGCAGCTGGACTACTTACGAGCAGTTCTTC,CASSWTTYEQFF
NA,NA,TRBJ1-5,TRBV28,TGTGCCAGCAGTGTAGCGCAGCCCCAGCATTTT,CASSVAQPQHF
NA,NA,TRBJ1-3,TRBV5-6,TGTGCCAGCAGCTTGGGGCAGTCTGGAAACACCATATATTTT,CASSLGQSGNTIYF
NA,NA,TRBJ2-7,TRBV6-1,TGTGCCAGCAGTGACGGGAGTTTGACCTACGAGCAGTACTTC,CASSDGSLTYEQYF
NA,TRBD2,TRBJ2-2,TRBV18,TGTGCCAGCTCACCACCGATCCTAGCGGGTCTCACCGGGGAGCTGTTTTTT,CASSPPILAGLTGELFF
NA,NA,TRBJ2-1,TRBV27,TGTGCCAGCAGTTCCATACTAGGGGCCTCCTACAATGAGCAGTTCTTC,CASSSILGASYNEQFF
NA,TRBD2,TRBJ2-2,TRBV25-1,TGTGCCAGCAGGGGGCTTGAGCGACTAGCGGGATTCACCGGGGAGCTGTTTTTT,CASRGLERLAGFTGELFF
NA,TRBD1,TRBJ1-2,TRBV19,TGTGCCAGTAGTTCCTGGGACAGGGATGGCTACACCTTC,CASSSWDRDGYTF
NA,NA,TRBJ2-7,TRBV18,TGTGCCAGCTCACCGGATGAGGGACCGTGGGGCGAGCAGTACTTC,CASSPDEGPWGEQYF
few,NA,TRBJ1-1,TRBV19,TGTGCCAGTAGCTATGGGACGGGCACTGAAGCTTTCTTT,CASSYGTGTEAFF
NA,NA,TRBJ1-5,TRBV28,TGTGCCAGCAGTTTCTCCAGGGGCAGCAATCAGCCCCAGCATTTT,CASSFSRGSNQPQHF
NA,NA,TRBJ2-7,TRBV5-4,TGTGCCAGCAGCGCGCGGGACAGAGCCTACGAGCAGTACTTC,CASSARDRAYEQYF
NA,NA,TRBJ2-5,TRBV7-9,TGTGCCAGCAGCCAGAGGGACGGCACTCAAGAGACCCAGTACTTC,CASSQRDGTQETQYF
NA,NA,TRBJ2-1,TRBV6-5,TGTGCCAGCACCTCAGGGAGCGATGAGCAGTTCTTC,CASTSGSDEQFF
few,NA,TRBJ1-2,TRBV28,TGTGCCAGCGGCAATGGAGGCTATGGCTACACCTTC,CASGNGGYGYTF
NA,TRBD2,TRBJ2-5,TRBV11-2,TGTGCCAGCAGCGGCGGGACTAGCGGAACCCAAGAGACCCAGTACTTC,CASSGGTSGTQETQYF
NA,TRBD1,TRBJ2-2,TRBV4-2,TGTGCCAGCAGCCAAGAGATAGGGGGCGAAAGCGGGGAGCTGTTTTTT,CASSQEIGGESGELFF
NA,NA,TRBJ1-4,TRBV21-1,TGTGCCAGCAGCACAACTAATGAAAAACTGTTTTTT,CASSTTNEKLFF
NA,TRBD2,TRBJ2-1,TRBV6-4,TGTGCCAGCAGTGACATTGCGGGAGGGCCGCTTGATGAGCAGTTCTTC,CASSDIAGGPLDEQFF
few,NA,TRBJ1-1,TRBV7-9,TGTGCCAGCAGCTTAATTGGAGAGTTCACTGAAGCTTTCTTT,CASSLIGEFTEAFF
NA,TRBD1,TRBJ1-5,TRBV7-8,TGTGCCAGCAGCTTAGGGTCAGGGGGCGTAAGCAATCAGCCCCAGCATTTT,CASSLGSGGVSNQPQHF
NA,NA,TRBJ1-2,TRBV2,TGTGCCGGGTACCGAGGGGCAGGGAAGGATGGCTACACCTTC,CAGYRGAGKDGYTF
NA,NA,TRBJ2-6,TRBV7-6,TGTGCCAGCAGCTTAGGGGGGGCTGGGGCCAACGTCCTGACTTTC,CASSLGGAGANVLTF
NA,TRBD1,TRBJ2-2,TRBV27,TGTGCCAGCAGGACAGGGCGAACCGGGGAGCTGTTTTTT,CASRTGRTGELFF
NA,TRBD2,TRBJ2-5,TRBV4-2,TGTGCCAGCAGCCAAGATGTAGCGGGATCGAACCAAGAGACCCAGTACTTC,CASSQDVAGSNQETQYF
NA,NA,TRBJ2-7,TRBV30,TGTGCCTGGAGTGCAGGATCCTACGAGCAGTACTTC,CAWSAGSYEQYF
NA,NA,TRBJ1-2,TRBV15,TGTGCCACCAGCGAACGGGACGGAAAATATGGCTACACCTTC,CATSERDGKYGYTF
NA,NA,TRBJ1-2,TRBV7-9,TGTGCCAGCAGCCCGGGCCCCCCAACATATGGCTACACCTTC,CASSPGPPTYGYTF
NA,NA,TRBJ1-5,TRBV5-4,TGTGCCAGCAGCTTGAGACCCAATCAGCCCCAGCATTTT,CASSLRPNQPQHF
once,TRBD1,TRBJ2-1,TRBV27,TGTGCCAGCAGTTTATCAGGGACAGGTCCGGAGCAGTTCTTC,CASSLSGTGPEQFF
NA,NA,TRBJ2-5,TRBV7-8,TGTGCCAGCAGCTCGCCGCGGGACTCCACTTCGACCCAGTACTTC,CASSSPRDSTSTQYF
once,NA,TRBJ2-3,TRBV9,TGTGCCAGCAGCCCAGTTAACACAGATACGCAGTATTTT,CASSPVNTDTQYF
NA,NA,TRBJ2-1,TRBV7-2,TGTGCCAGCAGCTCAGGGAGTGAGCAGTTCTTC,CASSSGSEQFF
NA,NA,TRBJ2-1,TRBV28,TGTGCCATCCTTAGTGGCCTCGGGGATGAGCAGTTCTTC,CAILSGLGDEQFF
NA,TRBD1,TRBJ1-5,TRBV28,TGTGCCAGCAGTAGAGGACAGGGGTACGATCAGCCCCAGCATTTT,CASSRGQGYDQPQHF
NA,NA,TRBJ2-5,TRBV6-9,TGTGCCAGCCAGTTAGGGCGGAGTCATCAAGAGGCCCAGTACTTC,CASQLGRSHQEAQYF
NA,NA,TRBJ2-7,TRBV5-1,TGCGCCAGCCCGGCCCCCCTCGAGCAGTACTTC,CASPAPLEQYF
NA,NA,TRBJ2-1,TRBV5-6,TGTGCCAGCAGCTCTCTCAATGAGCAGTTCTTC,CASSSLNEQFF
NA,NA,TRBJ1-3,TRBV28,TGTGCCAGCAGCCTGTTGGGCACTGGAAACACCATATATTTT,CASSLLGTGNTIYF
NA,NA,TRBJ2-7,TRBV11-2,TGTGCCAGCAGCTTGAGCGGGCCCTCCTACGAGCAGTACTTC,CASSLSGPSYEQYF
NA,NA,TRBJ1-4,TRBV5-1,TGCGCCAGCAGCTTGGATCCGGGGGCTAATGAAAAACTGTTTTTT,CASSLDPGANEKLFF
NA,NA,TRBJ2-7,TRBV5-5,TGTGCCAGCAGCGACCGCTCCTACGAGCAGTACTTC,CASSDRSYEQYF
NA,NA,TRBJ2-7,TRBV7-6,TGTGCCAGCAGCTTGGGGTTGGGGGGTCAAGGCTACGAGCAGTACTTC,CASSLGLGGQGYEQYF